A selection of T cell receptor beta chains follows, all from one sample in a study of T cell responses to AZD1222 COVID-19 vaccine. Method: immunoSEQ multiplex PCR; TCRdb's copy keeps in-frame clones and lacks some. The data show 65,000 to 95,000 clones, just over 90% seen once. The source was peripheral blood, collected on day 0 of MenACWY control vaccination. All receptors derive from an adult in good health. CDR3s include the opening cysteine and the closing phenylalanine or tryptophan. A D gene is named only where the DNA matches it firmly. Expanded clones are given a class, and other clones once, few, many or no size at all.

d_call | j_call | clone_size | v_call | cdr3_nt | cdr3_aa
TRBD2 | TRBJ2-2 | once | TRBV6-4 | TGTGCCAGCAGGCCCCTCGTAGCGGGAGGGCCAGTAGGCACCGGGGAGCTGTTTTTT | CASRPLVAGGPVGTGELFF
TRBD1 | TRBJ1-1 | - | TRBV5-1 | TGCGCCAGCAGCAAAACAGGGGAGAACACTGAAGCTTTCTTT | CASSKTGENTEAFF
- | TRBJ2-3 | - | TRBV19 | TGTGCCAGTAGTATCGGAGATTTGACGCCAGATACGCAGTATTTT | CASSIGDLTPDTQYF
TRBD1 | TRBJ2-5 | - | TRBV6-7 | TGTGCCAGCAGTTCCGAGACAGGGGGCACCGAGACCCAGTACTTC | CASSSETGGTETQYF
TRBD1 | TRBJ1-5 | few | TRBV2 | TGTGCCAGCAGTACAGGGGGCAGCAATCAGCCCCAGCATTTT | CASSTGGSNQPQHF
- | TRBJ1-2 | - | TRBV6-2/TRBV6-3 | TGTGCCAGCAGTTACTACGGGGACCGCCCGGGCTACACCTTC | CASSYYGDRPGYTF
TRBD1 | TRBJ1-1 | - | TRBV28 | TGTGCCAGCAGTTCGGACAGGGCCACTGAAGCTTTCTTT | CASSSDRATEAFF
TRBD1 | TRBJ2-3 | - | TRBV7-8 | TGTGCCAGCAGCCCCGACAGGGTTGGGGGAGATACGCAGTATTTT | CASSPDRVGGDTQYF
- | TRBJ2-1 | - | TRBV29-1 | TGCAGCGTTGAAGATCGATCGGGGAGCTCCTACAATGAGCAGTTCTTC | CSVEDRSGSSYNEQFF
- | TRBJ2-5 | - | TRBV28 | TGTGCCAGCAAGCGAGGTGGCTCGTACCAAGAGACCCAGTACTTC | CASKRGGSYQETQYF
- | TRBJ2-5 | - | TRBV2 | TGTGCCAGCAGTGATCGGCTAAAACTTACCCAAGAGACCCAGTACTTC | CASSDRLKLTQETQYF
- | TRBJ1-1 | - | TRBV27 | TGTGCCAGCAGTTTAGCAGGGACCACCGAAGCTTTCTTT | CASSLAGTTEAFF
TRBD2 | TRBJ2-1 | - | TRBV10-1 | TGCGCCAGGAGAATAGCGGGAGGGCCAAGGTCTTCGTCGAAGGGTGAGCAGTTCTTC | CARRIAGGPRSSSKGEQFF
TRBD1 | TRBJ1-6 | - | TRBV5-1 | TGCGCCAGCCCCTACCCCCCACCAGGGGGCGCGTATATTTCTTCACCCCTCCACTTT | CASPYPPPGGAYISSPLHF
- | TRBJ1-2 | - | TRBV6-2/TRBV6-3 | TGTGCCAGCAGTAAACGGGACACCGCGAACTATGGCTACACCTTC | CASSKRDTANYGYTF
- | TRBJ1-5 | - | TRBV6-2/TRBV6-3 | TGTGCCAGCAGTTACCCTCCCGAGACAATTGGGCAGCCCCAGCATTTT | CASSYPPETIGQPQHF
- | TRBJ2-2 | - | TRBV10-3 | TGTGCCATCCGACGACCGACAAGGGTGAACACCGGGGAGCTGTTTTTT | CAIRRPTRVNTGELFF
- | TRBJ1-5 | - | TRBV2 | TGTGCCAGCTGTGGGGGGGACGGGGGAAAGCGGCCCCAGCATTTT | CASCGGDGGKRPQHF
TRBD1 | TRBJ1-1 | - | TRBV18 | TGTGCCAGCTCACGGGGACAGGGCGCTGAAGCTTTCTTT | CASSRGQGAEAFF
- | TRBJ2-3 | once | TRBV4-3 | TGCGCCAGCAGCCAAGATAATCTAGGGGCGCAGTATTTT | CASSQDNLGAQYF
- | TRBJ1-2 | - | TRBV28 | TGTGCCAGCGGGAGACAGTATGGCTACACCTTC | CASGRQYGYTF
TRBD1 | TRBJ1-2 | - | TRBV27 | TGTGCCAGCAGTCTACAATCCCCGGGACAGTCATCCTATGGCTACACCTTC | CASSLQSPGQSSYGYTF
- | TRBJ1-4 | - | TRBV19 | TGTGCCAGTAGTATAGATGCGGGGGTGGAGGAAAAACTGTTTTTT | CASSIDAGVEEKLFF
- | TRBJ1-2 | - | TRBV12-3/TRBV12-4 | TGTGCCAGCAGAGGTGACGGATTCTATGGCTACACCTTC | CASRGDGFYGYTF
- | TRBJ2-1 | - | TRBV27 | TGTGCCAGCAGTTTATCAGGGTTGGGCAATGAGCAGTTCTTC | CASSLSGLGNEQFF
TRBD2 | TRBJ2-1 | - | TRBV5-1 | TGCGCCAGCAGCTTACTAGCGGGCAGCTCCTACAATGAGCAGTTCTTC | CASSLLAGSSYNEQFF
- | TRBJ2-3 | - | TRBV28 | TGTGCCAGCAGTTCCCTAGGGACAGATACGCAGTATTTT | CASSSLGTDTQYF
- | TRBJ2-7 | - | TRBV28 | TGTGCCAGCAGTCCCCCCTCCTACGAGCAGTACTTC | CASSPPSYEQYF
- | TRBJ2-7 | - | TRBV6-5 | TGTGCCAGCACCGAGAGGGAGTCCGAGCAGTACTTC | CASTERESEQYF
- | TRBJ1-1 | - | TRBV27 | TGTGCCAGCAGTTTAAGACAGTCGAACACTGAAGCTTTCTTT | CASSLRQSNTEAFF
- | TRBJ2-3 | once | TRBV6-6 | TGTGCCACCGACCCCGGAAGCCAGAGGAATACGCAGTATTTT | CATDPGSQRNTQYF
- | TRBJ2-4 | - | TRBV7-8 | TGTGCCAGCAACGCTCAGGGTATCGACATTCAGTACTTC | CASNAQGIDIQYF
- | TRBJ1-3 | - | TRBV6-5 | TGTGCCAGCAGTTCCATCGTTGACTCTGGAAACACCATATATTTT | CASSSIVDSGNTIYF
- | TRBJ2-7 | - | TRBV3-1/TRBV3-2 | TGTGCCAGCAGCCCATCCTTTACCTACGAGCAGTACTTC | CASSPSFTYEQYF
- | TRBJ2-2 | - | TRBV5-1 | TGCGCCAGCAGCTTGGTAGGAGGAGACGGAGGGGAGCTGTTTTTT | CASSLVGGDGGELFF
- | TRBJ1-6 | - | TRBV9 | TGTGCCAGCAGCGAGGGCGCTTATTCACCCCTCCACTTT | CASSEGAYSPLHF
TRBD1 | TRBJ1-2 | - | TRBV27 | TGTGCCAGCAGTTTATCGGGGCAGGGGGCGGTCTATGGCTACACCTTC | CASSLSGQGAVYGYTF
TRBD1 | TRBJ1-2 | - | TRBV30 | TGTGCCTGGACATCAGGGGGCGTTTATGGCTACACCTTC | CAWTSGGVYGYTF
- | TRBJ2-3 | once | TRBV7-9 | TGTGCCAGCAGCCCGTGGATGGAGATGGATACGCAGTATTTT | CASSPWMEMDTQYF
- | TRBJ2-5 | - | TRBV5-1 | TGCGCCAGCAGCTTGACCACTAGAGAGGAGACCCAGTACTTC | CASSLTTREETQYF
- | TRBJ2-2 | large | TRBV20-1 | TGCAGTGCTAGTGTAGGGTACGGGAACACCGGGGAGCTGTTTTTT | CSASVGYGNTGELFF
TRBD1 | TRBJ1-2 | - | TRBV6-5 | TGTGCCAGCAGTCAGGACAGGGGGGCCTATGGCTACACCTTC | CASSQDRGAYGYTF
TRBD2 | TRBJ2-1 | - | TRBV24-1 | TGTGCCACCAGTGAACCACTAGCGGGAGGCAATGAGCAGTTCTTC | CATSEPLAGGNEQFF